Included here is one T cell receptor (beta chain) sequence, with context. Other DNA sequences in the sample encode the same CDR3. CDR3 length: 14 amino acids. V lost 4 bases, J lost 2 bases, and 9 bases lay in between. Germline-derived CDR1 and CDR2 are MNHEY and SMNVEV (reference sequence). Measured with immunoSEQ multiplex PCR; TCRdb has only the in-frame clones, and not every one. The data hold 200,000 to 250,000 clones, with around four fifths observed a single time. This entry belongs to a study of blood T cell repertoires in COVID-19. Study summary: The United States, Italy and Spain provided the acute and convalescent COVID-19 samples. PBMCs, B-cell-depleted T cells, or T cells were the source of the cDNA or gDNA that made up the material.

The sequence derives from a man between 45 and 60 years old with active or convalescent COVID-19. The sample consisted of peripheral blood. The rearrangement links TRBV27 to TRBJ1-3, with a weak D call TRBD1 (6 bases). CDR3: CASSSTGTGNTIYF. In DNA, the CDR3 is TGTGCCAGCAGTTCTACAGGGACTGGAAACACCATATATTTT.